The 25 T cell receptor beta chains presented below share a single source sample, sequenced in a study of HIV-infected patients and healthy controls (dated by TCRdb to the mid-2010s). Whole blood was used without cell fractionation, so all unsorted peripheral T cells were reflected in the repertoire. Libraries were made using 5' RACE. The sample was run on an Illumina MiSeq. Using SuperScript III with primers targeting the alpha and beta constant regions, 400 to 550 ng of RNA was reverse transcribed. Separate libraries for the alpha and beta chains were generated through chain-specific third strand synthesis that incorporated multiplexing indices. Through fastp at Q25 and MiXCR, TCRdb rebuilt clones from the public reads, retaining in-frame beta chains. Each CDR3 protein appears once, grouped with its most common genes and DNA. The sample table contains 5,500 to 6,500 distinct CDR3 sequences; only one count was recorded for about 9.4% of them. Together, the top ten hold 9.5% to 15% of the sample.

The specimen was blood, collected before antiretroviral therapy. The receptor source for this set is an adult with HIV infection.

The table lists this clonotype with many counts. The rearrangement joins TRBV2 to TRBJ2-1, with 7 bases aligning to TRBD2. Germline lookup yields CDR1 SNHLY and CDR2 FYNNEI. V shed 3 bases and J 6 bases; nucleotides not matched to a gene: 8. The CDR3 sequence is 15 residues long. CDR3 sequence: CASSDEPSGGNEQFF. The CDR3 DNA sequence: TGTGCCAGCAGTGATGAACCTAGCGGAGGCAATGAGCAGTTCTTC.

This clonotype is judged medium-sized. The CDR3 sequence: CASSLDRATEAFF. CDR3 DNA: TGCGCCAGCAGCTTGGACAGGGCCACTGAAGCTTTCTTT. This rearrangement joins TRBV5-1 to TRBJ1-1; D possibly corresponds to TRBD1 (6 bases). The germline V gene has CDR1 SGHRS and CDR2 YFSETQ. The CDR3 is 13 amino acids. V was shortened by 0 bases and J by 4 bases, with 7 bases between the two germline ends. Variable domain in full (rest from reference TRBV5-1 and TRBJ1-1): KAGVTQTPRYLIKTRGQQVTLSCSPISGHRSVSWYQQTPGQGLQFLFEYFSETQRNKGNFPGRFSGRQFSNSRSEMNVSTLELGDSALYLCASSLDRATEAFFGQGTRLTVV.

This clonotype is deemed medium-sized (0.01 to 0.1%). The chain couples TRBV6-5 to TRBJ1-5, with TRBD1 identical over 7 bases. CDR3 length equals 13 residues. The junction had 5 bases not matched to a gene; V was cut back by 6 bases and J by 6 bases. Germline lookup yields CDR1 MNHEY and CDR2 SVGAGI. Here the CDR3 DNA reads TGTGCCAGCAGCCAGACAGGGTCTCAGCCCCAGCATTTT. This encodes CASSQTGSQPQHF.

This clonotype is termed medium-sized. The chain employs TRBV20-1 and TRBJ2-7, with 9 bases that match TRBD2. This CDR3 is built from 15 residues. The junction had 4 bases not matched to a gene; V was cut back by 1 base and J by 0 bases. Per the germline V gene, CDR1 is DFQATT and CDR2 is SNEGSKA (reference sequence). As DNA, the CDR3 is TGCAGTGCTAGAGCCGGGCGGGGGGGCTCCTACGAGCAGTACTTC. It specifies CSARAGRGGSYEQYF.

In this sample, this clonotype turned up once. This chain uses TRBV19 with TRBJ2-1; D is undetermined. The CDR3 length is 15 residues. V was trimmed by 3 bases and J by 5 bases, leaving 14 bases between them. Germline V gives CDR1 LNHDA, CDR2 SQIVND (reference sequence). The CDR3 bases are TGTGCCAGTAGTATCGGTCCTCACGAGAACAATGAGCAGTTCTTC. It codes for CASSIGPHENNEQFF.

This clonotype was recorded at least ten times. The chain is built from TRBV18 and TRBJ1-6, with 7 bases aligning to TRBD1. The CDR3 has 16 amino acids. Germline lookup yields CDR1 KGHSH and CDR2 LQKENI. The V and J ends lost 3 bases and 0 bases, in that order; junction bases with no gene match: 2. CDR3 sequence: CASSPRDSSYNSPLHF. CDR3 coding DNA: TGTGCCAGCTCACCTCGGGACAGCTCCTATAATTCACCCCTCCACTTT.

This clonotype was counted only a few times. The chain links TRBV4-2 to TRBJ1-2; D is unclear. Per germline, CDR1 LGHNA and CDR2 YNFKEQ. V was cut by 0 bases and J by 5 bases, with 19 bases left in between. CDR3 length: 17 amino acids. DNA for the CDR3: TGTGCCAGCAGCCAAGATAGAAGTTTAGCGGTAACTTATGGCTACACCTTC. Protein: CASSQDRSLAVTYGYTF.

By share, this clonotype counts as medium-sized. The CDR3 region is CASSQPGQGGTEAFF. In DNA form, the CDR3 reads TGTGCCAGCAGCCAACCGGGACAGGGGGGAACTGAAGCTTTCTTT. The J gene is TRBJ1-1, the V gene TRBV3-1; TRBD1 agrees at 11 bases. Germline CDR1 reads LGHDT; CDR2 reads YNNKEL (reference sequence). The V gene end was trimmed by 2 bases and the J gene end by 5 bases; junction bases not matched to a gene: 4. This CDR3 has 15 residues.

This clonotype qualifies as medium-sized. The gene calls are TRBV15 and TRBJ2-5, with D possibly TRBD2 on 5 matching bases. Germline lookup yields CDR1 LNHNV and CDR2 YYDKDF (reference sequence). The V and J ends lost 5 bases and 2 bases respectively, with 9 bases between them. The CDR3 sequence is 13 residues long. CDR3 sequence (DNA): TGTGCCACCAGCGAGGGTCCTCAAGAGACCCAGTACTTC. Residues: CATSEGPQETQYF.

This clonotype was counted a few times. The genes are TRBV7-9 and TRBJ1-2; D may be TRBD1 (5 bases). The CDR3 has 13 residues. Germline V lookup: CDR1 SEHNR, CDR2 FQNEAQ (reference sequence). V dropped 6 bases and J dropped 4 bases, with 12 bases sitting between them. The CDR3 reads CASRKAGPYGYTF. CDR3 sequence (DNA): TGTGCCAGCAGAAAAGCGGGGCCCTATGGCTACACCTTC.

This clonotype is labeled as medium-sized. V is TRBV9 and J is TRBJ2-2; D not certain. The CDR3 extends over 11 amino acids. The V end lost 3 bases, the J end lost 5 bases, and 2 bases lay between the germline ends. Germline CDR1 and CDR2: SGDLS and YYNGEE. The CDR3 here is CASSGTGELFF. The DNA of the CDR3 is TGTGCCAGCAGCGGTACCGGGGAGCTGTTTTTT.

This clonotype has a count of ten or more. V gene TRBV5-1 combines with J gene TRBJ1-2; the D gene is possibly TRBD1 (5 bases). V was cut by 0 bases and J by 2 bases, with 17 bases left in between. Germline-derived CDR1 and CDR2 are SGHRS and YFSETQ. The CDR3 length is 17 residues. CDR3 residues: CASSLVVGGWPNYGYTF. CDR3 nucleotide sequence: TGCGCCAGCAGCTTGGTTGTTGGGGGTTGGCCCAACTATGGCTACACCTTC.

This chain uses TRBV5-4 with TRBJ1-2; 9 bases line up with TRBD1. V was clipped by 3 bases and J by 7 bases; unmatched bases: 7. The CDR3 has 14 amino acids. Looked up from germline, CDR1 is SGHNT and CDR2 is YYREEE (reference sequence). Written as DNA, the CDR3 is TGTGCCAGCAGCTCGCGGGACAGGGTCGGTGGCTACACCTTC. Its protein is CASSSRDRVGGYTF.

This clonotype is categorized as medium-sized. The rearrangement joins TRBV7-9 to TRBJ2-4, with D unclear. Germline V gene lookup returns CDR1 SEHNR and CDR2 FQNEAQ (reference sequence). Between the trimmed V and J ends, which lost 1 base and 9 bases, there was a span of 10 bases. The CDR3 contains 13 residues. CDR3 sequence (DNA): TGTGCCAGCAGCTTAGGGCAGCCGGGCATTCAGTACTTC. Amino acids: CASSLGQPGIQYF.

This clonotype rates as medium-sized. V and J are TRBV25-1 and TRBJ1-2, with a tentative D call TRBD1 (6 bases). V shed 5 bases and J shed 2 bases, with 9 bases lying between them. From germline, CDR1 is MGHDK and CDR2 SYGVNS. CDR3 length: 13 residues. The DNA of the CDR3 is TGTGCCAGCAGTTTGGGGACAAACTATGGCTACACCTTC. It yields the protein CASSLGTNYGYTF.

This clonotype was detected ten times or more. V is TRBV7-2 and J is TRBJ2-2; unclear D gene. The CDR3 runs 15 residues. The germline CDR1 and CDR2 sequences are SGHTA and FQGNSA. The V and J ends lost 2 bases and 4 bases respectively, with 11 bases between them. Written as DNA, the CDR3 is TGTGCCAGCAGCTTAAGGCGGAGAATCACCGGGGAGCTGTTTTTT. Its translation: CASSLRRRITGELFF.

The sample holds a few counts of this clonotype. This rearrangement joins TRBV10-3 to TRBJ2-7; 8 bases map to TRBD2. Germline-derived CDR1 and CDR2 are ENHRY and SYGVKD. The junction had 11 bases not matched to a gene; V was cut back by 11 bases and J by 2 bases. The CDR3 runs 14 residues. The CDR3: CAPTGGDGPYEQYF. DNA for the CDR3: TGTGCCCCCACCGGGGGGGACGGACCCTACGAGCAGTACTTC.

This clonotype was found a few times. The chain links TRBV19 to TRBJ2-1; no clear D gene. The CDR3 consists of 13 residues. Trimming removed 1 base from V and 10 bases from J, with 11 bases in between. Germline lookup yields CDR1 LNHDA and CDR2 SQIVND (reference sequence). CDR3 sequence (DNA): TGTGCCAGTAGTATAGGTTTCGGTTCGGAGCAGTTCTTC. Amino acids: CASSIGFGSEQFF.

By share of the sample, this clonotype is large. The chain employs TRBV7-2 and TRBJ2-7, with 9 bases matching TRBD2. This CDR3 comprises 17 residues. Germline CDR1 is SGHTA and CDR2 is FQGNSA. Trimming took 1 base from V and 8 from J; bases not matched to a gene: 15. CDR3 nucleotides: TGTGCCAGCAGCTTAGTGGGGGTTCAGGGGACTAGCTGGAAGCAGTACTTC. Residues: CASSLVGVQGTSWKQYF.

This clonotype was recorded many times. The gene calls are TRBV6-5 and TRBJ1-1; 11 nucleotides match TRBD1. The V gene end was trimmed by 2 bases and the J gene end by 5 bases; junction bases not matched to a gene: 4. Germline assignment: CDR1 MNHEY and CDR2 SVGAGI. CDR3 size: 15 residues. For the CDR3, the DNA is TGTGCCAGCAGTTACGGACAGGGGGCAAATACTGAAGCTTTCTTT. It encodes CASSYGQGANTEAFF.

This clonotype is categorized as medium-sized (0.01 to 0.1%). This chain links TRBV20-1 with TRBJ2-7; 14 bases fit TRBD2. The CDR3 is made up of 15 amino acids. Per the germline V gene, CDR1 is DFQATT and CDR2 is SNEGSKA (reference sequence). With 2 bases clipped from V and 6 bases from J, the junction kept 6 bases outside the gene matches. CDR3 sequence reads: CSARPGTSGGIEQYF. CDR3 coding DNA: TGCAGTGCTAGACCCGGGACTAGCGGGGGTATCGAGCAGTACTTC.

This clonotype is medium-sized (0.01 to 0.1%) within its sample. The CDR3 DNA sequence: TGTGCCAGCTCACCACGACAGGGATTCGGCACAGATACGCAGTATTTT. It specifies CASSPRQGFGTDTQYF. The chain employs TRBV18 and TRBJ2-3, with 7 bases identical to TRBD1. With V trimmed by 1 base and J by 1 base, 5 bases remained unmatched. The CDR3 consists of 16 residues. CDR1 is KGHSH and CDR2 is LQKENI in the germline V gene.

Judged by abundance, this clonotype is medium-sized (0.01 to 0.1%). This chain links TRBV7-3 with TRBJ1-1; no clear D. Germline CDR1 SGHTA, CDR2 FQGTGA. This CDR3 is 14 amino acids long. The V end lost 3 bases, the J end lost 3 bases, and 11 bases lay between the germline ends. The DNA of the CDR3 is TGTGCCAGCAGCTTGGGGTACGGGTACACTGAAGCTTTCTTT. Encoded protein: CASSLGYGYTEAFF.

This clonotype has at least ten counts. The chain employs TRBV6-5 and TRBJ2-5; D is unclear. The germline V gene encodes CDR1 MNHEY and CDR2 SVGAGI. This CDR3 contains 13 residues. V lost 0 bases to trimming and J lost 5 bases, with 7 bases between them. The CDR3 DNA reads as TGTGCCAGCAGTTACTCAAATCCGGAGACCCAGTACTTC. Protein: CASSYSNPETQYF.

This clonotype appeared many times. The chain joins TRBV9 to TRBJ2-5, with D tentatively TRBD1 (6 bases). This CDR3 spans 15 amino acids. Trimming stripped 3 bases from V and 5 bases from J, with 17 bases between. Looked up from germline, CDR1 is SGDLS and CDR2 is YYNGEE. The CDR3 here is CASSAQQGSVETQYF. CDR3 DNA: TGTGCCAGCAGCGCACAACAGGGATCGGTGGAGACCCAGTACTTC. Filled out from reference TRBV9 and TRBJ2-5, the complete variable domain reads DSGVTQTPKHLITATGQRVTLRCSPRSGDLSVYWYQQSLDQGLQFLIQYYNGEERAKGNILERFSAQQFPDLHSELNLSSLELGDSALYFCASSAQQGSVETQYFGPGTRLLVL.